This is a list of T cell receptor beta chains from one sample in a study of a mutant IDH1 vaccine in newly diagnosed glioma. Their antigens are not known. Sequencing used immunoSEQ multiplex PCR; TCRdb keeps in-frame clones, though not all of them. The sample yields roughly 64,000 clones, 65% to 75% seen once. The sequencing used PBMCs, collected from a glioma patient whose treatment included an IDH1 peptide vaccine. These receptors all stem from a man aged 45-65 years with glioma. Both conserved end residues are part of each CDR3. D genes are given only for firm matches. Clone sizes are given selectively: once, few, many, or a class where the clone is expanded.

j_gene	v_gene	abundance	d_gene	CDR3aa	CDR3nt
TRBJ1-2	TRBV6-5	-	-	CASRIRGLSGYTF	TGTGCCAGCAGGATAAGGGGATTGAGCGGCTACACCTTC
TRBJ2-3	TRBV25-1	-	TRBD1	CASSEFDRGGPDTQYF	TGTGCCAGCAGTGAATTCGACAGGGGAGGTCCAGATACGCAGTATTTT
TRBJ1-2	TRBV5-4	-	-	CASSLVGGLGYTF	TGTGCCAGCAGCTTGGTTGGAGGGTTGGGCTACACCTTC
TRBJ1-2	TRBV5-1	once	-	CASSLAGKNYGYTF	TGCGCCAGCAGCTTGGCGGGGAAGAACTATGGCTACACCTTC
TRBJ1-2	TRBV19	-	-	CASSRANYGYTF	TGTGCCAGTAGTCGGGCTAACTATGGCTACACCTTC
TRBJ1-1	TRBV25-1	-	-	CASSRGGQMNTEAFF	TGTGCCAGCAGCCGAGGCGGCCAGATGAACACTGAAGCTTTCTTT
TRBJ2-7	TRBV30	-	-	CAWSGTYEQYF	TGTGCCTGGAGTGGGACCTACGAGCAGTACTTC
TRBJ2-7	TRBV25-1	-	TRBD2	CASRGERGFNEQYF	TGTGCCAGCAGGGGGGAGCGGGGGTTCAACGAGCAGTACTTC
TRBJ1-2	TRBV6-4	-	TRBD1	CASSAGDRGRGYTF	TGTGCCAGCAGTGCTGGCGACAGGGGGCGAGGCTACACCTTC
TRBJ2-5	TRBV29-1	-	TRBD1	CSACTTGEETQYF	TGCAGCGCCTGCACGACAGGGGAAGAGACCCAGTACTTC